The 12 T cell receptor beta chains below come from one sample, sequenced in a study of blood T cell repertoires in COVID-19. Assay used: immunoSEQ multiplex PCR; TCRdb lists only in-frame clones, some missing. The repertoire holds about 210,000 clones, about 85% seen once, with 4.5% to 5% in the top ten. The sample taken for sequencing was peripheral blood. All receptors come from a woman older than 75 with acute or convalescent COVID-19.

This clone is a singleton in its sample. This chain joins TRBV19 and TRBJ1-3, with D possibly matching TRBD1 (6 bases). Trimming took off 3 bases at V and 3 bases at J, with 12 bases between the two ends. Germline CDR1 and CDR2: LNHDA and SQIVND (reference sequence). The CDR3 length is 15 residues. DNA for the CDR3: TGTGCCAGTAGTATCCTACAGGGTTATGGAAACACCATATATTTT. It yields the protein CASSILQGYGNTIYF.

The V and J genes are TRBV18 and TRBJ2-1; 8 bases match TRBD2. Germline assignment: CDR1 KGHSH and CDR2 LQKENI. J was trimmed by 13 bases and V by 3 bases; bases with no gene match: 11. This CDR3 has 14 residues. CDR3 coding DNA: TGTGCCAGCTCACCGGAACGGGAGGGCCGGTATCAGTTCTTC. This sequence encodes CASSPEREGRYQFF.

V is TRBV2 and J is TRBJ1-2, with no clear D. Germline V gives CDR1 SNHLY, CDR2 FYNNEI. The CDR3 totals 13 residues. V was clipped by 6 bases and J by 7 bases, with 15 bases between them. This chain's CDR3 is CASSRDSAGGYTF. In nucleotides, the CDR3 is TGTGCCAGCAGCCGGGATTCAGCCGGTGGCTACACCTTC.

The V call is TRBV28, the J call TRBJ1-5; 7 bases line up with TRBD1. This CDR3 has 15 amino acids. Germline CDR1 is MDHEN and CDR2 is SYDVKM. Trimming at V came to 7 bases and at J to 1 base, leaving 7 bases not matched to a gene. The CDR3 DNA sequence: TGTGCCAGCAATTCGGGACAGAGAAGCAATCAGCCCCAGCATTTT. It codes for CASNSGQRSNQPQHF.

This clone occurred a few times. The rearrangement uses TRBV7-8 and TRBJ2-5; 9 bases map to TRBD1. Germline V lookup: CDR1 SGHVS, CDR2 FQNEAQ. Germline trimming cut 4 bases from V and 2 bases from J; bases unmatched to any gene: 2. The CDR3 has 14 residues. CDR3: CASSSTGGQETQYF. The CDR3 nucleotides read TGTGCCAGCAGCTCGACAGGGGGGCAAGAGACCCAGTACTTC.

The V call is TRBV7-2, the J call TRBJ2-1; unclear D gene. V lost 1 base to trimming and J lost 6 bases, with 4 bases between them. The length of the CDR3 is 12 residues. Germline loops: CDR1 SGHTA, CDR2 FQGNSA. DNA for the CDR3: TGTGCCAGCAGCTTAGTCGGCAATGAGCAGTTCTTC. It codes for CASSLVGNEQFF.

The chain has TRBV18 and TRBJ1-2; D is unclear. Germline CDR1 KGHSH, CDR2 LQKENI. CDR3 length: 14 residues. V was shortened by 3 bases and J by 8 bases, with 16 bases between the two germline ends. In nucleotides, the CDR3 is TGTGCCAGCTCACCGGAGGCTTGGACCCCCGGCTACACCTTC. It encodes CASSPEAWTPGYTF.

CDR3 DNA: TGTGCCAGCCAGCCCCACAGGGGAGGCAATCAGCCCCAGCATTTT. Protein sequence: CASQPHRGGNQPQHF. The chain employs TRBV2 and TRBJ1-5, with 7 bases matching TRBD1. CDR3 length: 15 amino acids. Trimming removed 8 bases from V and 2 bases from J; junction bases left unmatched: 9. From germline, CDR1 is SNHLY and CDR2 FYNNEI. Together with reference TRBV2 and TRBJ1-5, the CDR3 gives the full variable domain: EPEVTQTPSHQVTQMGQEVILRCVPISNHLYFYWYRQILGQKVEFLVSFYNNEISEKSEIFDDQFSVERPDGSNFTLKIRSTKLEDSAMYFCASQPHRGGNQPQHFGDGTRLSIL.

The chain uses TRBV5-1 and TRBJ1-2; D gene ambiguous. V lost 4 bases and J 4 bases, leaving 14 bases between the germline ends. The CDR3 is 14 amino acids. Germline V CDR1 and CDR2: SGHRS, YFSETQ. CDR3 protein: CASSLGSPGYGYTF. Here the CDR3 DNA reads TGCGCCAGCAGCCTCGGGTCCCCCGGCTATGGCTACACCTTC.

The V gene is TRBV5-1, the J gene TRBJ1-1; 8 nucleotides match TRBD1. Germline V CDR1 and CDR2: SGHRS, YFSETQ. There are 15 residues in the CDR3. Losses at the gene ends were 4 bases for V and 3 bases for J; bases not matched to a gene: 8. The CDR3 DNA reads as TGCGCCAGCAGCCCCCGGACAGGGAGTCACACTGAAGCTTTCTTT. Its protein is CASSPRTGSHTEAFF.

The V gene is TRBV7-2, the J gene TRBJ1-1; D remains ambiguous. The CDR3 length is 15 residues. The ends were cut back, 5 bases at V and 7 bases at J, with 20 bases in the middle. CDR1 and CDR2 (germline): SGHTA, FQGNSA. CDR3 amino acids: CASSRSGFFEGEAFF. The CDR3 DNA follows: TGTGCCAGCAGCCGTAGTGGTTTCTTTGAGGGTGAAGCTTTCTTT.

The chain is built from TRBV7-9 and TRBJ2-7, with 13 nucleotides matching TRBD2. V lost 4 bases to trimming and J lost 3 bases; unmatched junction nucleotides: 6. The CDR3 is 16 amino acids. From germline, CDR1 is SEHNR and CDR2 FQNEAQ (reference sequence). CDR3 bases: TGTGCCAGCAGCTCAACCGGGACTAGCGGGATCTACGAGCAGTACTTC. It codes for CASSSTGTSGIYEQYF. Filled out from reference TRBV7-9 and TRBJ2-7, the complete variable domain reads DTGVSQNPRHKITKRGQNVTFRCDPISEHNRLYWYRQTLGQGPEFLTYFQNEAQLEKSRLLSDRFSAERPKGSFSTLEIQRTEQGDSAMYLCASSSTGTSGIYEQYFGPGTRLTVT.